This entry concerns a single T cell receptor (beta chain). Its antigen remains unknown. The sample originates from a study of T cell repertoires in cytomegalovirus infection. Study observations and caveats: HLA-C-restricted CMV clonotypes gave the most frequent clonotype in two of eight donors.

V dropped 1 base and J dropped 0 bases, with 13 bases sitting between them. This CDR3 comprises 16 residues. Germline V gene data show CDR1 as GTSNPN and CDR2 as SVGIG (reference sequence). Each CDR3 protein is one row after TCRdb ran MiXCR on the reads. The data hold approximately 310,000 distinct CDR3 sequences, with 25% observed a single time. The gene calls are TRBV30 and TRBJ1-3; perhaps TRBD1 as D (5 bases). Sequenced material: cultured PBMCs, taken from culture after CMV antigen stimulation. The clonotype originates from a human donor in good health (CMV status not recorded). Some clones in this sample may be carry-over from other donors' samples. The CDR3 coding sequence is TGTGCCTGGAGTGCAGGACATGGGGACTCTGGAAACACCATATATTTT. Amino acid sequence: CAWSAGHGDSGNTIYF.